This T cell receptor (beta chain) was found in a study of cytomegalovirus exposure and HLA in healthy donors. General study results and limits: In a later analysis, V- and J-gene trimming of beta chains associated with a DCLRE1C missense variant, replicated independently. Later on, analysis showed that most CMV-associated TCR beta chains appeared to be HLA-restricted.

Germline V gives CDR1 SGHAT, CDR2 FQNNGV. This CDR3 spans 16 amino acids. Between the trimmed V and J ends, which lost 5 bases and 4 bases, there was a span of 20 bases. Remarks on this clone: Antigen specificity is unknown.

This PCR relied on a set of 60 Vbeta primers and 13 Jbeta primers. Measured with immunoSEQ multiplex PCR; TCRdb has only the in-frame clones, and not every one. The sample shows roughly 120,000 clones, 75% to 90% of them seen only once. Sequences were obtained from PBMCs. The receptor was isolated from a male donor in good health and CMV-seronegative. The chain uses TRBV11-2 and TRBJ2-5, with D perhaps TRBD1 (6 bases). CDR3 in amino acids: CASSIPKGVRRETQYF. In DNA form, the CDR3 reads TGTGCCAGCAGCATCCCAAAGGGGGTAAGACGAGAGACCCAGTACTTC.